This TCR beta chain originates from a study of blood T cell repertoires in COVID-19. Study background: Samples taken during acute and convalescent COVID-19 were collected in the United States, Italy and Spain. T cells, B-cell-depleted T cells, or PBMCs provided the cDNA or gDNA that served as material.

Study processing details: Amplification of reference gene primers was used by the study to estimate nucleated cell counts. Clones were read by immunoSEQ multiplex PCR, and TCRdb kept only the in-frame ones, dropping some. V, J and clone size are taken as reported in that table, and D and trimming were inferred from the DNA itself. The sample carries some 330,000 clones, 88% recorded once. This CDR3 has 13 residues. Losses at the gene ends were 6 bases for V and 11 bases for J; bases not matched to a gene: 6. From germline, CDR1 is MDHEN and CDR2 SYDVKM. The rearrangement joins TRBV28 to TRBJ1-6; 8 bases line up with TRBD1. This TCR was recovered from a woman between 45 and 65 years old with active or convalescent COVID-19. The specimen was peripheral blood. This chain's CDR3 is CASRKTGGTPLHF. In DNA, the CDR3 is TGTGCCAGCAGAAAAACAGGGGGGACACCCCTCCACTTT.